These 17 T cell receptor beta chains came from one sample sequenced in a study of blood T cell repertoires in COVID-19. Measured with immunoSEQ multiplex PCR; TCRdb has only the in-frame clones, and not every one. This table has 300,000 to 400,000 clones, over 75% appearing once. Sequencing was performed on PBMCs or T cells enriched from blood (not recorded which). Receptor source: a woman between 25 and 40 years old with acute COVID-19.

A few counts support this clone. V usage is TRBV7-9 and J usage is TRBJ1-1; 11 bases fit TRBD1. The J segment lost 10 bases and the V segment lost 3 bases, leaving 4 bases of the junction unmatched. This CDR3 is 13 amino acids long. Germline CDR1 and CDR2: SEHNR and FQNEAQ (reference sequence). The chain's CDR3 is CASSLGQGVRAFF. CDR3 nucleotide sequence: TGTGCCAGCAGCTTGGGACAGGGGGTAAGAGCTTTCTTT. The full variable domain, with the rest looked up from reference TRBV7-9 and TRBJ1-1, is DTGVSQNPRHKITKRGQNVTFRCDPISEHNRLYWYRQTLGQGPEFLTYFQNEAQLEKSRLLSDRFSAERPKGSFSTLEIQRTEQGDSAMYLCASSLGQGVRAFFGQGTRLTVV.

The chain carries TRBV9 and TRBJ2-7, with a possible D match to TRBD2 (5 bases). Trimming took 1 base from V and 3 from J, leaving 11 bases between them. CDR3 length: 14 amino acids. The germline V gene encodes CDR1 SGDLS and CDR2 YYNGEE. CDR3 loop: CASSVTDGDYEQYF. The CDR3 nucleotides are TGTGCCAGCAGCGTAACGGACGGGGACTACGAGCAGTACTTC.

The chain has TRBV6-5 and TRBJ1-5; perhaps TRBD1 as D (6 bases). Trimming took 6 bases from V and 3 from J, leaving 15 bases between them. The germline V gene encodes CDR1 MNHEY and CDR2 SVGAGI. This CDR3 is built from 15 residues. The chain's CDR3 is CASRPTDSFNQPQHF. For the CDR3, the DNA is TGTGCCAGCAGACCAACGGACAGCTTCAATCAGCCCCAGCATTTT.

This clone has a single count. V is TRBV19 and J is TRBJ1-2; TRBD1 aligns across 11 bases. The CDR3 totals 16 residues. Germline CDR1 is LNHDA and CDR2 is SQIVND (reference sequence). The ends lost 2 bases at V and 4 bases at J; junction bases unmatched: 6. The CDR3 loop reads CASSISRDRGSYGYTF. CDR3 DNA: TGTGCCAGTAGTATATCCCGGGACAGGGGGAGCTATGGCTACACCTTC.

In regard to this clone: Other DNA sequences in this specimen translate into the identical CDR3. V usage is TRBV24-1 and J usage is TRBJ2-1; a weak D match, TRBD1 (5 bases). Germline V gene sequence: CDR1 KGHDR, CDR2 SFDVKD. V was pared by 2 bases and J by 9 bases, with 10 bases between. The CDR3 loop spans 13 amino acids. The CDR3 nucleotides read TGTGCCACCAGTGATTATAGGGGCGGTGAGCAGTTCTTC. It yields the protein CATSDYRGGEQFF.

The chain couples TRBV5-5 to TRBJ2-1, with TRBD2 identical over 11 bases. Trimming cost V 4 bases and J 5 bases; bases outside gene matches: 5. Germline V gene lookup returns CDR1 SGHKS and CDR2 YYEKEE (reference sequence). The CDR3 has 15 amino acids. The CDR3 region is CASSAGTSGNNEQFF. As DNA, the CDR3 is TGTGCCAGCAGCGCAGGGACTAGCGGAAACAATGAGCAGTTCTTC.

This chain links TRBV5-6 with TRBJ1-2; possibly TRBD1 for D (5 bases). V was cut by 2 bases and J by 5 bases, with 16 bases left in between. The CDR3 runs 15 residues. CDR1 and CDR2 (germline): SGHDT, YYEEEE. The chain's CDR3 is CASSLGGAFGYGYTF. The CDR3, as DNA: TGTGCCAGCAGCTTAGGAGGGGCCTTCGGATATGGCTACACCTTC.

V usage is TRBV7-3 and J usage is TRBJ1-3; TRBD1 might be the D (5 bases). Per germline, CDR1 SGHTA and CDR2 FQGTGA. V lost 8 bases to trimming and J lost 0 bases, with 14 bases between them. The CDR3 consists of 15 residues. DNA of the CDR3: TGTGCCAGCGGTCCCAGGGAAACCTCTGGAAACACCATATATTTT. It translates to CASGPRETSGNTIYF.

The chain employs TRBV9 and TRBJ1-3, with D hard to call. Germline values: CDR1 SGDLS, CDR2 YYNGEE. Trimming took 3 bases from V and 0 from J, leaving 7 bases between them. This CDR3 is built from 14 residues. CDR3 bases: TGTGCCAGCAGCGACGGTGGCTCTGGAAACACCATATATTTT. Translating it yields CASSDGGSGNTIYF.

The chain is built from TRBV5-1 and TRBJ2-7; D might be TRBD1 (6 bases). There are 13 residues in the CDR3. Trimming took off 4 bases at V and 4 bases at J, with 12 bases between the two ends. The germline V gene has CDR1 SGHRS and CDR2 YFSETQ. This CDR3 reads CASSISQGYEQYF. CDR3 DNA sequence: TGCGCCAGCAGCATTTCCCAGGGGTACGAGCAGTACTTC. Drawing the rest from reference TRBV5-1 and TRBJ2-7, the complete variable domain is KAGVTQTPRYLIKTRGQQVTLSCSPISGHRSVSWYQQTPGQGLQFLFEYFSETQRNKGNFPGRFSGRQFSNSRSEMNVSTLELGDSALYLCASSISQGYEQYFGPGTRLTVT.

As concerns this clone: No DNA is shown, since the ends of the CDR3 on it are uncertain; the CDR3 is the one TCRdb lists. The chain links TRBV6-5 to TRBJ1-2. The CDR3 sequence runs 12 residues, both termini included. CDR1 is MNHEY, CDR2 SVGAGI, per germline. This CDR3 is CASSSSGYGYTF.

The rearrangement joins TRBV5-5 to TRBJ2-7, with 7 positions matching TRBD1. The CDR3 consists of 16 residues. V trimming: 0 bases; J trimming: 3 bases; junction bases outside the gene matches: 9. Germline V gene data show CDR1 as SGHKS and CDR2 as YYEKEE (reference sequence). CDR3 DNA sequence: TGTGCCAGCAGCTTGGTGGTGACAGGGAGATTCTACGAGCAGTACTTC. It translates to CASSLVVTGRFYEQYF.

This chain uses TRBV20-1 with TRBJ2-1; 9 nucleotides line up with TRBD2. This CDR3 has 15 amino acids. The germline CDR1 and CDR2 sequences are DFQATT and SNEGSKA (reference sequence). The ends lost 3 bases at V and 3 bases at J; junction bases unmatched: 6. The CDR3 DNA sequence: TGCAGTGCTAGTGAAGGACTAGCGTACTACAATGAGCAGTTCTTC. It translates to CSASEGLAYYNEQFF.

The gene calls are TRBV7-9 and TRBJ2-1, with 8 bases that match TRBD1. The CDR3 spans 15 residues. J gave up 4 bases and V 3 bases, and 5 bases lay outside the gene matches. Germline-derived CDR1 and CDR2 are SEHNR and FQNEAQ (reference sequence). This chain's CDR3 is CASSLTGTGYNEQFF. In nucleotides, the CDR3 is TGTGCCAGCAGCTTGACCGGGACAGGTTACAATGAGCAGTTCTTC.

The chain combines TRBV7-3 with TRBJ2-2; 10 bases match TRBD2. Germline V gene lookup returns CDR1 SGHTA and CDR2 FQGTGA. The V gene end was trimmed by 2 bases and the J gene end by 3 bases; junction bases not matched to a gene: 9. The CDR3 sequence is 18 residues long. CDR3 bases: TGTGCCAGCAGCTTACAAGCACTAGCGGGGCGTCACACCGGGGAGCTGTTTTTT. Its translation is CASSLQALAGRHTGELFF.

The chain has TRBV27 and TRBJ1-4; D ambiguous. The V end lost 7 bases, the J end lost 3 bases, and 12 bases lay between the germline ends. CDR3 length equals 14 residues. Germline V gene lookup returns CDR1 MNHEY and CDR2 SMNVEV (reference sequence). CDR3 loop: CASKGGLPNEKLFF. The CDR3 region has the DNA TGTGCCAGCAAGGGTGGACTCCCTAATGAAAAACTGTTTTTT. The variable domain in full, completed from reference TRBV27 and TRBJ1-4, reads EAQVTQNPRYLITVTGKKLTVTCSQNMNHEYMSWYRQDPGLGLRQIYYSMNVEVTDKGDVPEGYKVSRKEKRNFPLILESPSPNQTSLYFCASKGGLPNEKLFFGSGTQLSVL.

The gene calls are TRBV2 and TRBJ2-7; 7 bases are shared with TRBD2. The CDR3 sequence is 13 residues long. From germline, CDR1 is SNHLY and CDR2 FYNNEI. The V gene end was trimmed by 7 bases and the J gene end by 2 bases; junction bases not matched to a gene: 5. The CDR3 DNA sequence: TGTGCCAGCACGGCGGGGGTCACCTACGAGCAGTACTTC. Its protein product is CASTAGVTYEQYF.